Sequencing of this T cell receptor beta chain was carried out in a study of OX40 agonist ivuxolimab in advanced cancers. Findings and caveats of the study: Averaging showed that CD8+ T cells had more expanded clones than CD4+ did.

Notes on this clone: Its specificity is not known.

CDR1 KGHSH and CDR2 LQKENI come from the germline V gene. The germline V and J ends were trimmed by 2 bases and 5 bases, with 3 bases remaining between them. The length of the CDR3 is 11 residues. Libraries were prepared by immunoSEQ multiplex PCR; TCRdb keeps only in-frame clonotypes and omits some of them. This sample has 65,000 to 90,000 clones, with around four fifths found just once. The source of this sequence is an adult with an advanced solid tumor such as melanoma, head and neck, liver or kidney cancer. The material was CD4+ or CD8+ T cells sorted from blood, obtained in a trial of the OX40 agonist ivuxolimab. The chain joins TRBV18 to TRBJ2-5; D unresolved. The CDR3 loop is CASSPGETQYF. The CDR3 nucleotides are TGTGCCAGCTCACCAGGGGAGACCCAGTACTTC.